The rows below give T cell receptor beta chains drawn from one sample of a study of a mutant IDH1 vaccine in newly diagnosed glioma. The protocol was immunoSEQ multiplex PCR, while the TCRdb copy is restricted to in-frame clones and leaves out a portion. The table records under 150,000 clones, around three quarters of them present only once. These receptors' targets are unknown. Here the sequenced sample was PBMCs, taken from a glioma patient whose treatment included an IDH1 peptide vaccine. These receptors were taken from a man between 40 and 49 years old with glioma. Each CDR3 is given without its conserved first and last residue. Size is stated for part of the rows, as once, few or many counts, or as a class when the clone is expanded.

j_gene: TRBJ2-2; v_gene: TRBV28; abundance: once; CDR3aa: ASSLWGQGTGELF
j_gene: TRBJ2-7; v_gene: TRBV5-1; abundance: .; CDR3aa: ASSLGDRPYEQY
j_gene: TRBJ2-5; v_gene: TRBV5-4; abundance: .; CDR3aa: ASRPPQGAQETQY
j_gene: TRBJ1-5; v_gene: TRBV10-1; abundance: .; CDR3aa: ASSESGGDGSNQPQH
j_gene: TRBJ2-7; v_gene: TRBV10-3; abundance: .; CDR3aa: AISGLGMNYEQY
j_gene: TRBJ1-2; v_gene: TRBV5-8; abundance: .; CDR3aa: ASSLGDYGYT
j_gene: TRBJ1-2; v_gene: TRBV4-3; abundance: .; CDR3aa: ASSEGRRGFGYT
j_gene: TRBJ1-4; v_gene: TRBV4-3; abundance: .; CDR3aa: ASSQEARDEKLF
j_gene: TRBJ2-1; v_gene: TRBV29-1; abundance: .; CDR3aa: SVEAGTYNEQF
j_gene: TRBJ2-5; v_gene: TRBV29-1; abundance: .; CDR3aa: SGTGATLETQY
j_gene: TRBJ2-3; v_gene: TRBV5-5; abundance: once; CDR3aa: ASSLGTSGRTDTQY
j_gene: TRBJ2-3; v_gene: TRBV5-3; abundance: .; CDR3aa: ARSLAGLDTDTQY
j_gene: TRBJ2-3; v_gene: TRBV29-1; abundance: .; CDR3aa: SVGQGIDTQY
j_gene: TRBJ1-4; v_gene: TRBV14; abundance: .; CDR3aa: ASSQVMGQRNEKLF
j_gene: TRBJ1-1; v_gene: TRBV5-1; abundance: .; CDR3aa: ASSLDITNTEAF
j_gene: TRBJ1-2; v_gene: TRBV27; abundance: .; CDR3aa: ASSRIEGDFYGYT
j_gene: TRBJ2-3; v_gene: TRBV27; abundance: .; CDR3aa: ASRRGQGWTDTQY
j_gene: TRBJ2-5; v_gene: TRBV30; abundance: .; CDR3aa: AWRGGAKTQY
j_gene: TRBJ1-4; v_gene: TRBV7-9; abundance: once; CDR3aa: ASSLERDEKLF
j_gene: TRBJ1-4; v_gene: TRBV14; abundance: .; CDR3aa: ASSRDPGGEKLF
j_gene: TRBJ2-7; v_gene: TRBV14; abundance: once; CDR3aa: ASSHRGGIAYEQY
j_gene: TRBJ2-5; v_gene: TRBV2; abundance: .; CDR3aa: ASSEVLPGLPQETQY
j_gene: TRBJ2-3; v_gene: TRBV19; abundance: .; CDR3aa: ASSILLGTDTQY
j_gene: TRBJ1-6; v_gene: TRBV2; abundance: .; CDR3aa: ASKMQGARSPLH
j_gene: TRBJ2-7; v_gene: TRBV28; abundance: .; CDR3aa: ASSSLFSSHNAYEQY
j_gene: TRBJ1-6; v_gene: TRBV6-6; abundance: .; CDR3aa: ASSGQSSYNSPPH
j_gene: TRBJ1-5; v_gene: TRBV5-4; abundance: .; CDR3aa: ASSLDGDQPQH
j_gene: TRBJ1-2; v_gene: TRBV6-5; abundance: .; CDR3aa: ASRPDRIYGYT
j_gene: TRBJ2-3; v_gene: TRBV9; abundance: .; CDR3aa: ASSVALYTDTQY
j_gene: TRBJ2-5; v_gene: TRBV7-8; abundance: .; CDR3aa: ASSFYGDQY
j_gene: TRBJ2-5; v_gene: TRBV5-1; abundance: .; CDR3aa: ASSRAGGEETQY
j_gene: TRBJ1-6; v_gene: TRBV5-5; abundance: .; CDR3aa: ASSPARAGLSSYNSPLH
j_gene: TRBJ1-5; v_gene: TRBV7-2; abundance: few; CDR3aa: ASSTTWGQPQH
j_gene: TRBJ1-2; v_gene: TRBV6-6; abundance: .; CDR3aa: AVGYGYT
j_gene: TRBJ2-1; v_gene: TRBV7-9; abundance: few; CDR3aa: ASSPPGPSYNEQF
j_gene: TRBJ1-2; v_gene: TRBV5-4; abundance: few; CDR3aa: ASSPTTQNYGYT
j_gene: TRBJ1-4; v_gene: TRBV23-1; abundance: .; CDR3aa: ASSQILTTNEKLF
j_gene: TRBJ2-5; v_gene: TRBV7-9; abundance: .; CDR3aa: ASSIRDSKETQY
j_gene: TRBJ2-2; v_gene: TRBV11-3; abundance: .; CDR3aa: ASSLSQGIGELF
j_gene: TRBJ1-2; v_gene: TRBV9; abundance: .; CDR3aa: ASSVATYGYT
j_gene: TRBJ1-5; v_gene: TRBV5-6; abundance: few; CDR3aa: ASSLFSSWPQH
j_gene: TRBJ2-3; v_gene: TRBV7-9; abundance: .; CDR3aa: ASSGPSTDTQY
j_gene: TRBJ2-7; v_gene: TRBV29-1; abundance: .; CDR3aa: SVVGLAHEQY
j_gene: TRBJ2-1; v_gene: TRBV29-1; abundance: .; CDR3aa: SVTPPSGRRNEQF
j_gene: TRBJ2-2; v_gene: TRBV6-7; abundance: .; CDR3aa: ASSARGGVTGELF